What follows are 23 T cell receptor beta chains derived from one specimen sequenced in a study of blood T cell repertoires in COVID-19. Produced via immunoSEQ multiplex PCR; TCRdb's table is partial and in-frame only. The data hold 55,000 to 75,000 clones, with roughly three quarters observed a single time. Source material: peripheral blood. The receptors stem from a human donor in a cohort sampled during active COVID-19.

With regard to this clone: Compared with germline, one end of the junction differs, possibly owing to a read error. The V gene is TRBV6-5, the J gene TRBJ2-6, with D unclear. Germline lookup yields CDR1 MNHEY and CDR2 SVGAGI. There are 13 residues in the CDR3. The CDR3 reads CASSLSGANVLTF. In DNA, the CDR3 is TGTGCCAGCAGCCTCTCTGGCGCCAACGTCCTGACTTTC.

This clone was seen a few times. The chain has TRBV5-1 and TRBJ1-4; tentative D call: TRBD1 (6 bases). The V end lost 5 bases, the J end lost 15 bases, and 20 bases lay between the germline ends. In germline, CDR1 is SGHRS, CDR2 YFSETQ. The CDR3 contains 13 residues. CDR3 amino acids: CASSRTVGESVFF. CDR3 nucleotides: TGCGCCAGCAGTCGGACAGTGGGGGAGTCAGTGTTTTTT.

This sequence joins TRBV5-1 and TRBJ2-7, with 11 bases matching TRBD2. Germline CDR1 and CDR2: SGHRS and YFSETQ. J was trimmed by 5 bases and V by 4 bases; bases with no gene match: 11. The CDR3 spans 16 residues. CDR3 bases: TGCGCCAGCAGCCAGTTTAGCGGGAGGGCCTTAGACGAGCAGTACTTC. It encodes CASSQFSGRALDEQYF.

In its sample, this clone was seen a few times. This chain links TRBV4-1 with TRBJ2-2, with no clear D. Germline CDR1 reads MGHRA; CDR2 reads YSYEKL. The CDR3 sequence is 15 residues long. Deletions cut 1 base from V and 3 bases from J, with 9 bases between. CDR3: CASSQVVADTGELFF. CDR3 bases: TGCGCCAGCAGCCAAGTCGTCGCGGACACCGGGGAGCTGTTTTTT.

About this clone itself: This sample also contains other DNA sequences that code for the same CDR3. The chain links TRBV9 to TRBJ2-1; 7 nucleotides agree with TRBD2. J lost 4 bases, V lost 6 bases, and 16 bases had no gene match. There are 17 residues in the CDR3. Germline CDR1 and CDR2: SGDLS and YYNGEE. This chain's CDR3 is CASNLAAEESPYNEQFF. CDR3 DNA: TGTGCCAGCAATCTAGCGGCGGAGGAGTCCCCTTACAATGAGCAGTTCTTC.

Details on this clone: One end of the junction varies from germline; a read error may be responsible. This CDR3 is also generated by other DNA sequences in the sample. As DNA, the CDR3 is TGTGCTTGGAGGTCCCGGGACAGGTTTAATTCACCCCTCCACTTT. Translating gives CAWRSRDRFNSPLHF. The genes are TRBV30 and TRBJ1-6; 8 bases map to TRBD1. The germline V gene has CDR1 GTSNPN and CDR2 SVGIG (reference sequence). The CDR3 is 15 residues long.

The chain uses TRBV19 and TRBJ1-2; 9 nucleotides align to TRBD1. Germline values: CDR1 LNHDA, CDR2 SQIVND (reference sequence). The trim removed 9 bases at V and 8 bases at J, leaving 4 bases unmatched. The CDR3 is 11 amino acids. The CDR3 coding sequence is TGTGCCAGCGCCACAGGGGGCGGCTACACCTTC. Its translation is CASATGGGYTF.

The chain uses TRBV5-6 and TRBJ1-1, with D unclear. Germline V gives CDR1 SGHDT, CDR2 YYEEEE. The CDR3 has 13 residues. The V gene lost 1 base and the J gene lost 9 bases, with 13 bases spanning the gap. The CDR3 bases are TGTGCCAGCAGCTTGTCAATACAGCAGAAAGCTTTCTTT. Translating it yields CASSLSIQQKAFF. Full variable domain (rest looked up from reference TRBV5-6 and TRBJ1-1): DAGVTQSPTHLIKTRGQQVTLRCSPKSGHDTVSWYQQALGQGPQFIFQYYEEEERQRGNFPDRFSGHQFPNYSSELNVNALLLGDSALYLCASSLSIQQKAFFGQGTRLTVV.

The chain carries TRBV9 and TRBJ2-7; 7 bases fit TRBD2. The germline CDR1 and CDR2 sequences are SGDLS and YYNGEE. The CDR3 has 15 residues. The V gene end was trimmed by 3 bases and the J gene end by 3 bases; junction bases not matched to a gene: 9. The CDR3: CASSATARENYEQYF. In DNA form, the CDR3 reads TGTGCCAGCAGCGCCACGGCGCGGGAGAACTACGAGCAGTACTTC.

The chain recombines TRBV19 with TRBJ2-2; no definite D call. Germline V gene sequence: CDR1 LNHDA, CDR2 SQIVND (reference sequence). The CDR3 runs 14 residues. Deletions cut 1 base from V and 6 bases from J, with 9 bases between. CDR3 protein: CASSIGVGSGELFF. Here the CDR3 DNA reads TGTGCCAGTAGTATAGGGGTGGGCTCCGGGGAGCTGTTTTTT.

This chain links TRBV27 with TRBJ2-3, with D possibly matching TRBD2 (5 bases). Germline V gene sequence: CDR1 MNHEY, CDR2 SMNVEV (reference sequence). V lost 4 bases to trimming and J lost 1 base, with 9 bases between them. This CDR3 region has 14 residues. CDR3 loop: CASSWRVRTDTQYF. The CDR3 DNA is TGTGCCAGCAGTTGGCGGGTACGCACAGATACGCAGTATTTT.

V gene TRBV10-3 combines with J gene TRBJ2-7, with D unresolved. Germline CDR1 and CDR2: ENHRY and SYGVKD. Trimming pared 2 bases from V and 5 bases from J, leaving 7 bases between. This CDR3 has 12 residues. CDR3 coding DNA: TGTGCCATCAGTGAGCGAGGTAACGAGCAGTACTTC. Translation gives CAISERGNEQYF.

V is TRBV5-1 and J is TRBJ2-3; tentatively, D is TRBD2 (5 bases). Trimming stripped 0 bases from V and 1 base from J, with 12 bases between. The germline V gene encodes CDR1 SGHRS and CDR2 YFSETQ. This CDR3 has 16 residues. CDR3 residues: CASSLGGSERTDTQYF. The CDR3 coding sequence is TGCGCCAGCAGCTTGGGGGGTAGCGAGCGCACAGATACGCAGTATTTT. Using reference TRBV5-1 and TRBJ2-3 for the parts outside the CDR3, the full variable domain is KAGVTQTPRYLIKTRGQQVTLSCSPISGHRSVSWYQQTPGQGLQFLFEYFSETQRNKGNFPGRFSGRQFSNSRSEMNVSTLELGDSALYLCASSLGGSERTDTQYFGPGTRLTVL.

About this clone itself: The identical CDR3 is also encoded by other nucleotide sequences in the sample. The V and J genes are TRBV13 and TRBJ2-7, with 7 bases that match TRBD1. Germline CDR1 reads PRHDT; CDR2 reads FYEKMQ (reference sequence). Unmatched junction bases numbered 3, after V lost 5 bases and J lost 5 bases. The CDR3 is 12 amino acids. CDR3 in DNA: TGTGCCAGCAGCCTTACAGGGGACGAGCAGTACTTC. Its protein product is CASSLTGDEQYF.

The chain is built from TRBV2 and TRBJ2-1; 14 nucleotides line up with TRBD2. The trim removed 7 bases at V and 1 base at J, leaving 6 bases unmatched. The CDR3 has 17 residues. Germline-derived CDR1 and CDR2 are SNHLY and FYNNEI. Here the CDR3 reads CASNLGLAGVSYNEQFF. For the CDR3, the DNA is TGTGCCAGCAACTTGGGACTAGCGGGAGTATCCTACAATGAGCAGTTCTTC.

The J gene is TRBJ2-2, the V gene TRBV4-3, with a weak D call TRBD2 (7 bases). CDR3 length: 15 amino acids. Trimming shortened V by 7 bases and J by 3 bases, and 15 bases separated the two germline ends. The germline gives CDR1 LGHNA, CDR2 YSLEER. The CDR3 protein is CASTPGGADTGELFF. The CDR3 DNA sequence: TGCGCCAGCACGCCGGGGGGCGCCGACACCGGGGAGCTGTTTTTT.

The chain joins TRBV3-1 (or the pseudogene TRBV3-2) to TRBJ2-1; D is unresolved. Trimming stripped 0 bases from V and 6 bases from J, with 12 bases between. Germline assignment: CDR1 LGHDT and CDR2 YNNKEL (reference sequence). The CDR3 has 15 amino acids. CDR3 nucleotide sequence: TGTGCCAGCAGCCAAGATCCCCCCCAGGTCAATGAGCAGTTCTTC. Translated: CASSQDPPQVNEQFF.

This chain links TRBV5-4 with TRBJ1-2, with 9 bases matching TRBD1. Losses at the gene ends were 4 bases for V and 4 bases for J; bases not matched to a gene: 14. CDR1 and CDR2 (germline): SGHNT, YYREEE (reference sequence). There are 17 residues in the CDR3. For the CDR3, the DNA is TGTGCCAGCAGCCCTAGACAGGGGGTTCTGCCAGTCTATGGCTACACCTTC. This encodes CASSPRQGVLPVYGYTF.

V is TRBV19 and J is TRBJ2-1; D remains unclear. CDR1 and CDR2 from the germline V gene are LNHDA and SQIVND (reference sequence). CDR3 length equals 15 residues. V was shortened by 4 bases and J by 4 bases, with 14 bases between the two germline ends. CDR3 region: CASSSQANTYNEQFF. The CDR3 coding sequence is TGTGCCAGTAGTAGCCAGGCGAACACTTACAATGAGCAGTTCTTC.

The V call is TRBV28, the J call TRBJ1-5, with D unclear. V gave up 5 bases and J gave up 2 bases, with 13 bases separating them. The CDR3 spans 15 residues. Per the germline V gene, CDR1 is MDHEN and CDR2 is SYDVKM. The CDR3 sequence is CASSPRRGGNQPQHF. Written as DNA, the CDR3 is TGTGCCAGCAGTCCCCGGCGGGGAGGCAATCAGCCCCAGCATTTT. The variable domain in full, with the rest retrieved from reference TRBV28 and TRBJ1-5, is DVKVTQSSRYLVKRTGEKVFLECVQDMDHENMFWYRQDPGLGLRLIYFSYDVKMKEKGDIPEGYSVSREKKERFSLILESASTNQTSMYLCASSPRRGGNQPQHFGDGTRLSIL.

This chain uses TRBV9 with TRBJ1-4; 10 bases align to TRBD1. The germline V gene has CDR1 SGDLS and CDR2 YYNGEE. CDR3 length equals 17 residues. J lost 5 bases, V lost 3 bases, and 10 bases had no gene match. The CDR3 DNA reads TGTGCCAGCAGCGCAGGGTACCGGGACAGGGGCAATGAAAAACTGTTTTTT. Translation gives CASSAGYRDRGNEKLFF.

V usage is TRBV27 and J usage is TRBJ2-3; tentative D call: TRBD2 (6 bases). Germline V gene sequence: CDR1 MNHEY, CDR2 SMNVEV (reference sequence). V dropped 2 bases and J dropped 0 bases, with 15 bases sitting between them. This CDR3 is 17 amino acids long. The CDR3 DNA sequence: TGTGCCAGCAGTTTAGGGGTCGGGGGAACTAGCACAGATACGCAGTATTTT. It specifies CASSLGVGGTSTDTQYF.

V and J are TRBV6-5 and TRBJ1-1; perhaps TRBD1 as D (5 bases). V dropped 6 bases and J dropped 5 bases, with 19 bases sitting between them. Germline assignment: CDR1 MNHEY and CDR2 SVGAGI. CDR3 length: 15 amino acids. CDR3 region: CASRLDTFKGTEAFF. CDR3 coding DNA: TGTGCCAGCAGGTTAGACACCTTTAAGGGGACTGAAGCTTTCTTT.